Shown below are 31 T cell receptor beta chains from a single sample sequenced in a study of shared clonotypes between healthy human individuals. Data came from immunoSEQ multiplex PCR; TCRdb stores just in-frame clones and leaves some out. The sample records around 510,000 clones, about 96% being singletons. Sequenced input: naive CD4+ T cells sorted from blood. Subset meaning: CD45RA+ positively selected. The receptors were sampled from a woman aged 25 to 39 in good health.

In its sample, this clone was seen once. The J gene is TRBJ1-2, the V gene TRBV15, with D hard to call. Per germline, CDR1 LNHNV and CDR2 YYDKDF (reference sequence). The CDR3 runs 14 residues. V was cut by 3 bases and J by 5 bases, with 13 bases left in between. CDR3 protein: CATSSVTASYGYTF. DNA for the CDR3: TGTGCCACCAGCAGTGTTACAGCGTCTTATGGCTACACCTTC.

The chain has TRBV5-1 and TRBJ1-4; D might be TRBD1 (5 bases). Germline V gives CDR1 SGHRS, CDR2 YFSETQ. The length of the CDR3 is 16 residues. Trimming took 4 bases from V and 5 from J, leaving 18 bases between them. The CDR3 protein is CASSNLVDSENEKLFF. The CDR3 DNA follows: TGCGCCAGCAGCAACCTCGTTGACAGCGAAAATGAAAAACTGTTTTTT.

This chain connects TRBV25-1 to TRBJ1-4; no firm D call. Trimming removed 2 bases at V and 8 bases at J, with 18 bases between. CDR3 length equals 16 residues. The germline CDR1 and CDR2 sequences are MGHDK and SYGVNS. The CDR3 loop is CASSERTLGSWEKLFF. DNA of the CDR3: TGTGCCAGCAGTGAACGAACCCTAGGGTCCTGGGAAAAACTGTTTTTT.

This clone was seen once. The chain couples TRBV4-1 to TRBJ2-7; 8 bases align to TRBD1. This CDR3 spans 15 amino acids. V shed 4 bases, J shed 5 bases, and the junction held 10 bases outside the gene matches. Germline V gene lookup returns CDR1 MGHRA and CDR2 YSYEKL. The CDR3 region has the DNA TGCGCCAGCAGCCCAGGCCCGGACAGGGCCCACGAGCAGTACTTC. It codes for CASSPGPDRAHEQYF.

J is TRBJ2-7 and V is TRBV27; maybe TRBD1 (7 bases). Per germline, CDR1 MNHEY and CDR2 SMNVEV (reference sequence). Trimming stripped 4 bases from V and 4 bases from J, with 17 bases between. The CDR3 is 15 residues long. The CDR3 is CASSSRPGGSYEQYF. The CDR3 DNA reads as TGTGCCAGCAGTTCGAGGCCAGGGGGGTCATACGAGCAGTACTTC.

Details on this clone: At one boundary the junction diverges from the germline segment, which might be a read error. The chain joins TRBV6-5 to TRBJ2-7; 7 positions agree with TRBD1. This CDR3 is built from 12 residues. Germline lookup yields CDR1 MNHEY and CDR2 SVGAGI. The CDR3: CASSYRQGPPTF. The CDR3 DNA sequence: TGTGCCAGCAGTTATCGACAGGGCCCACCAACGTTC.

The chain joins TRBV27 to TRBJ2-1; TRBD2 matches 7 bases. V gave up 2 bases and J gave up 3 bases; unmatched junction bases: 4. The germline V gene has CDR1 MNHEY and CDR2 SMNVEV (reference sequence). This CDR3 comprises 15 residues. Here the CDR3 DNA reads TGTGCCAGCAGTTTAATAGGACTAGGCTACAATGAGCAGTTCTTC. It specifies CASSLIGLGYNEQFF.

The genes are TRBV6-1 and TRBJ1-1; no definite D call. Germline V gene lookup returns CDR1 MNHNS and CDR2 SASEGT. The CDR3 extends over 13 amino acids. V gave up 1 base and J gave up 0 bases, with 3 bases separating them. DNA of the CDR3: TGTGCCAGCAGTGAAGAGGTGAACACTGAAGCTTTCTTT. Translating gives CASSEEVNTEAFF.

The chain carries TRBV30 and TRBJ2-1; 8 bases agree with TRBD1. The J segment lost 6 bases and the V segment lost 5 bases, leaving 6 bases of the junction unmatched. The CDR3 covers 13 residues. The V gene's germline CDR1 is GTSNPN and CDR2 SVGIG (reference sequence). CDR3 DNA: TGTGCCTGGGGACAGGGAACGGGCAATGAGCAGTTCTTC. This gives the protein CAWGQGTGNEQFF.

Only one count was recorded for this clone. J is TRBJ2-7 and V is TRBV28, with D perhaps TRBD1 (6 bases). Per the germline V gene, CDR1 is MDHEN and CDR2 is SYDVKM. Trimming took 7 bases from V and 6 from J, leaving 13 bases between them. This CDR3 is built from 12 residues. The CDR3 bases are TGTGCCAGCACCTCTAGAGGGGGCGAGCAGTACTTC. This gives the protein CASTSRGGEQYF.

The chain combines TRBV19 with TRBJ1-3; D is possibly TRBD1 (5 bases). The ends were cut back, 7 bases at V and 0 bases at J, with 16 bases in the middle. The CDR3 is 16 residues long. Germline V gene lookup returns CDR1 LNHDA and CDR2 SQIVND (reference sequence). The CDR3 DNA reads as TGTGCCAGTACCCCCCAGGGATCTTTCTCTGGAAACACCATATATTTT. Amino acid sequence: CASTPQGSFSGNTIYF. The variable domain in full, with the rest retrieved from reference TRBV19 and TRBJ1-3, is DGGITQSPKYLFRKEGQNVTLSCEQNLNHDAMYWYRQDPGQGLRLIYYSQIVNDFQKGDIAEGYSVSREKKESFPLTVTSAQKNPTAFYLCASTPQGSFSGNTIYFGEGSWLTVV.

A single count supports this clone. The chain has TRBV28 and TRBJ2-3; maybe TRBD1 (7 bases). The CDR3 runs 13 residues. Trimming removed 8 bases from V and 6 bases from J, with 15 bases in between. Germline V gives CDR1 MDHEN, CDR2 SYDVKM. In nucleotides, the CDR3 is TGTGCCAGCCACCAGGGGGAGGCGGATACGCAGTATTTT. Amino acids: CASHQGEADTQYF. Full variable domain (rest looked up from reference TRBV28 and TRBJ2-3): DVKVTQSSRYLVKRTGEKVFLECVQDMDHENMFWYRQDPGLGLRLIYFSYDVKMKEKGDIPEGYSVSREKKERFSLILESASTNQTSMYLCASHQGEADTQYFGPGTRLTVL.

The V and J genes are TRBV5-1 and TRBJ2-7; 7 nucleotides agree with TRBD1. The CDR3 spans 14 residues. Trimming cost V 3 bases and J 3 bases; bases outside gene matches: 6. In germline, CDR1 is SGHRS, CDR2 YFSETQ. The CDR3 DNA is TGCGCCAGCAGCTCCGGGACAGCTCACTACGAGCAGTACTTC. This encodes CASSSGTAHYEQYF.

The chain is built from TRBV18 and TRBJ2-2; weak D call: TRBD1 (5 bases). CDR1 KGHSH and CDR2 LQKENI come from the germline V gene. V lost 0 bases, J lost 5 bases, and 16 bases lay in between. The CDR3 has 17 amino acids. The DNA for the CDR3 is TGTGCCAGCTCACCACCTGGGCAGGGCGTATTAACCGGGGAGCTGTTTTTT. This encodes CASSPPGQGVLTGELFF.

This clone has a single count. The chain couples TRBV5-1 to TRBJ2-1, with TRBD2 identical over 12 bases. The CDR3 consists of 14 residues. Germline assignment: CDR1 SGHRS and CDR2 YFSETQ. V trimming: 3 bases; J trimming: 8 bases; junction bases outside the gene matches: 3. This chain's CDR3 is CASSSGLAGYEQFF. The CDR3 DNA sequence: TGCGCCAGCAGCTCCGGACTAGCGGGATATGAGCAGTTCTTC.

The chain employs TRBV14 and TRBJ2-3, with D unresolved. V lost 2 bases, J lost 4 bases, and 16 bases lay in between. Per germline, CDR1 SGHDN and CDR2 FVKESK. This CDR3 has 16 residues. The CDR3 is CASSQRAVPWADTQYF. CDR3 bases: TGTGCCAGCAGCCAAAGGGCGGTGCCCTGGGCAGATACGCAGTATTTT.

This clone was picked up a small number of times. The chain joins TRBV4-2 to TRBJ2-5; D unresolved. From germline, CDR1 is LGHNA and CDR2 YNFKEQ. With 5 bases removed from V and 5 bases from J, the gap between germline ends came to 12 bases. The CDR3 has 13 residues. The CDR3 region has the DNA TGTGCCAGCAGCTCTACTGAGTGGGAGACCCAGTACTTC. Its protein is CASSSTEWETQYF.

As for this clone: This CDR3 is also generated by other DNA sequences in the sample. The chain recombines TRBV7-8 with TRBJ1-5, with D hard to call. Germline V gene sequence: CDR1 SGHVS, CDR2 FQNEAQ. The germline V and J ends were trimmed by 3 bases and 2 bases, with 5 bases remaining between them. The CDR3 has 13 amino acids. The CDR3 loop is CASSLDGNQPQHF. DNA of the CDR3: TGTGCCAGCAGCTTGGACGGCAATCAGCCCCAGCATTTT. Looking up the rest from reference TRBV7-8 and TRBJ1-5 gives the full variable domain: GAGVSQSPRYKVAKRGQDVALRCDPISGHVSLFWYQQALGQGPEFLTYFQNEAQLDKSGLPSDRFFAERPEGSVSTLKIQRTQQEDSAVYLCASSLDGNQPQHFGDGTRLSIL.

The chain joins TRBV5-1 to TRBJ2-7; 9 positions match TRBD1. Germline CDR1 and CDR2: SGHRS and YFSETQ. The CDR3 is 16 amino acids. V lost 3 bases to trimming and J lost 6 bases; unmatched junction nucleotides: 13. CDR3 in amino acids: CASSSRTGASWREQYF. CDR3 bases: TGCGCCAGCAGCTCCAGGACAGGGGCTAGTTGGCGCGAGCAGTACTTC.

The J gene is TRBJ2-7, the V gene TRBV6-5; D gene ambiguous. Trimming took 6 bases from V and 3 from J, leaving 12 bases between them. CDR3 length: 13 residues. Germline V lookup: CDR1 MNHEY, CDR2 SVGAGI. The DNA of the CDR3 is TGTGCCAGCAGGGCAGAACGATACTACGAGCAGTACTTC. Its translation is CASRAERYYEQYF.

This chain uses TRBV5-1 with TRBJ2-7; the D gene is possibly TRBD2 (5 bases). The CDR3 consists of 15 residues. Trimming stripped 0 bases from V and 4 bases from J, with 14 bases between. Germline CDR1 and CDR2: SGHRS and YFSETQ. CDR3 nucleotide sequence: TGCGCCAGCAGCTTGGATTTGGTGGGAGCTTACGAGCAGTACTTC. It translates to CASSLDLVGAYEQYF. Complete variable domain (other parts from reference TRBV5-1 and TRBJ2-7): KAGVTQTPRYLIKTRGQQVTLSCSPISGHRSVSWYQQTPGQGLQFLFEYFSETQRNKGNFPGRFSGRQFSNSRSEMNVSTLELGDSALYLCASSLDLVGAYEQYFGPGTRLTVT.

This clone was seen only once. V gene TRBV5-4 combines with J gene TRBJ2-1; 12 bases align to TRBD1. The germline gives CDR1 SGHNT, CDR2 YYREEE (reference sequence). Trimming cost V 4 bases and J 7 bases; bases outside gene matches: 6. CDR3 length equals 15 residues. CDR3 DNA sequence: TGTGCCAGCAGCCGACCGGGACAGGGGGCGAATGAGCAGTTCTTC. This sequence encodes CASSRPGQGANEQFF.

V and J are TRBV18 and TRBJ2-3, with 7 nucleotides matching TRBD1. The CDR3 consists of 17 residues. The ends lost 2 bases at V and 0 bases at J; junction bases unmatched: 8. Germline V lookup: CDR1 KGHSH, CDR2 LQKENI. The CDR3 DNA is TGTGCCAGCTCACCATACCAACCGGGACAGAGCACAGATACGCAGTATTTT. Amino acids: CASSPYQPGQSTDTQYF.

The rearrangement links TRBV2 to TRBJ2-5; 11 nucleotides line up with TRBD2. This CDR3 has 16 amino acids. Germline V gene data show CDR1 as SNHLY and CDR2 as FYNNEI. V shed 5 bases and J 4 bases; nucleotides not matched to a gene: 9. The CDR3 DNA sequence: TGTGCCAGCAGTCCCCGCGTAGCGGGAGGGGGAGAGACCCAGTACTTC. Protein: CASSPRVAGGGETQYF. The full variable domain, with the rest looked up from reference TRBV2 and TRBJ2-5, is EPEVTQTPSHQVTQMGQEVILRCVPISNHLYFYWYRQILGQKVEFLVSFYNNEISEKSEIFDDQFSVERPDGSNFTLKIRSTKLEDSAMYFCASSPRVAGGGETQYFGPGTRLLVL.

CDR3 DNA: TGTGCCAGCAGCTATAACCGGGACAGTGAAGCTTTCTTT. Its translation: CASSYNRDSEAFF. This chain joins TRBV7-2 and TRBJ1-1, with 7 bases that match TRBD1. V lost 4 bases and J lost 7; bases outside the gene matches: 6. Germline assignment: CDR1 SGHTA and CDR2 FQGNSA. This CDR3 spans 13 amino acids. Based on the CDR3 plus reference TRBV7-2 and TRBJ1-1, the full variable domain is GAGVSQSPSNKVTEKGKDVELRCDPISGHTALYWYRQSLGQGLEFLIYFQGNSAPDKSGLPSDRFSAERTGGSVSTLTIQRTQQEDSAVYLCASSYNRDSEAFFGQGTRLTVV.

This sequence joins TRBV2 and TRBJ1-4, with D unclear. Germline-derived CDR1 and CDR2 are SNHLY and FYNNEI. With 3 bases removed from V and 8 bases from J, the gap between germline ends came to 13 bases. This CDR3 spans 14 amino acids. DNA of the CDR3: TGTGCCAGCAGTGAGTTTGTCTCGGGGGAAAAACTGTTTTTT. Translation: CASSEFVSGEKLFF.

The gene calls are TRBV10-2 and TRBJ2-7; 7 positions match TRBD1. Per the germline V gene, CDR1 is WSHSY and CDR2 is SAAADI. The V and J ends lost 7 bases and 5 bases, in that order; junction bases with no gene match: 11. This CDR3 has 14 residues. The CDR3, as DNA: TGCGCCAGCAACGAAAGGACAGGTAGCAACGAGCAGTACTTC. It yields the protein CASNERTGSNEQYF.

CDR3 nucleotides: TGTGCCAGTAGTACGGGCTTCTACCTGGGGGGGACTCGTCCCTACGAGCAGTACTTC. Its protein is CASSTGFYLGGTRPYEQYF. V and J are TRBV19 and TRBJ2-7; 7 bases map to TRBD2. The CDR3 length is 19 residues. CDR1 LNHDA and CDR2 SQIVND come from the germline V gene (reference sequence). V dropped 4 bases and J dropped 2; count of bases not matched to a gene: 20.

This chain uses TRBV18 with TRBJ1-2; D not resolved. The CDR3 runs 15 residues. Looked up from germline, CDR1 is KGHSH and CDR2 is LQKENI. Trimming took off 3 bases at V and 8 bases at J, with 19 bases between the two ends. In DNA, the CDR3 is TGTGCCAGCTCACCGTTTGGCAGCGAAACGATGGGCTACACCTTC. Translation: CASSPFGSETMGYTF.

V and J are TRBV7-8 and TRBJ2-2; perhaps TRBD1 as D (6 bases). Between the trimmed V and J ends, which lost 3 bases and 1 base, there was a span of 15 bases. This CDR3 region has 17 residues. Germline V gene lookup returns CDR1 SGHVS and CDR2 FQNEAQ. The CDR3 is CASSLDSTYWNTGELFF. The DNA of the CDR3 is TGTGCCAGCAGCTTGGACAGCACCTACTGGAACACCGGGGAGCTGTTTTTT.

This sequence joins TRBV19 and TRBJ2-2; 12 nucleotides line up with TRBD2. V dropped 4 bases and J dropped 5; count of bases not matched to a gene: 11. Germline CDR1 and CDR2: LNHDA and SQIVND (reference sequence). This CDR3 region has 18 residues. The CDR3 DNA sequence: TGTGCCAGTAGTAGATCCCCGGGACTAGCGGGCCGGACCGGGGAGCTGTTTTTT. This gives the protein CASSRSPGLAGRTGELFF.